These T cell receptor beta chains were read from a single sample in a study of cytomegalovirus exposure and HLA in healthy donors. TCRdb keeps only in-frame clones here, not all; method: immunoSEQ multiplex PCR. The table shows under 200,000 clones, with roughly 80% occurring only once. The source material was PBMCs. The receptors derive from a male donor in good health and CMV-seropositive. Each CDR3 is given with its conserved first and last residue. D genes are given only for firm matches. Expanded clones are given a class, and other clones once, few, many or no size at all.

j_call	v_call	cdr3_length	d_call	clone_size	cdr3_nt	cdr3_aa
TRBJ1-1	TRBV27	13	-	-	TGTGCCAGCAGTTTAGTCTTACAGGGCGCAGCTTTCTTT	CASSLVLQGAAFF
TRBJ1-1	TRBV19	15	-	-	TGTGCCAGTAGTATCCCAACGATCAGGAACACTGAAGCTTTCTTT	CASSIPTIRNTEAFF
TRBJ1-1	TRBV30	15	-	once	TGTGCCTGGAGTGTGGGCATCCGGGAAGACACTGAAGCTTTCTTT	CAWSVGIREDTEAFF
TRBJ2-7	TRBV7-2	15	TRBD2	once	TGTGCCAGCAGCCCGACTAGCGGGGGGCCCTACGAGCAGTACTTC	CASSPTSGGPYEQYF
TRBJ2-5	TRBV7-2	15	-	-	TGTGCCAGCAGCCTCGAGGACTTTCCTCTGGAGATCCAGTACTTC	CASSLEDFPLEIQYF
TRBJ1-2	TRBV25-1	13	-	-	TGTGCCAGCAGTGTGACAGCTAACTATGGCTACACCTTC	CASSVTANYGYTF
TRBJ1-6	TRBV4-1	12	-	-	TGCGCCAGCAGCCAAGAGAGGGCACCCCTCCACTTT	CASSQERAPLHF
TRBJ2-5	TRBV18	16	TRBD1	-	TGTGCCAGCTCACCGGGACAGGGCCTTACTGAAGAGACCCAGTACTTC	CASSPGQGLTEETQYF
TRBJ2-1	TRBV5-1	14	TRBD2	-	TGCGCCAGCAGCTTGGTCGCGGGAGCTAATGAGCAGTTCTTC	CASSLVAGANEQFF
TRBJ2-7	TRBV5-1	14	-	-	TGCGCCAGCAGCTTGGTCCCCGCGGCCTACGAGCAGTACTTC	CASSLVPAAYEQYF
TRBJ1-5	TRBV27	14	-	-	TGTGCCAGCAGTTACGGGGTGCCCAATCAGCCCCAGCATTTT	CASSYGVPNQPQHF
TRBJ2-5	TRBV4-1	15	TRBD2	-	TGCGCCAGCAGCCAAGATAGACTAGCGGGAGAGACCCAGTACTTC	CASSQDRLAGETQYF
TRBJ1-1	TRBV27	14	-	-	TGTGCCAGCAGTTTATGGTCGGGGAACACTGAAGCTTTCTTT	CASSLWSGNTEAFF
TRBJ2-5	TRBV9	16	TRBD2	-	TGTGCCAGCAGCGCCTTAGCGGGGCCCCCGGCAGAGACCCAGTACTTC	CASSALAGPPAETQYF
TRBJ2-3	TRBV21-1	18	-	-	TGTGCCAGCAGCAAAGCGCTTTTCACTAGCGGGTTCACAGATACGCAGTATTTT	CASSKALFTSGFTDTQYF
TRBJ1-1	TRBV20-1	11	TRBD1	-	TGCAGTGCTAACAAACAGGGGGAAGCTTTCTTT	CSANKQGEAFF
TRBJ2-5	TRBV30	12	TRBD1	-	TGTGCCCGCCGGGACAGGGCGGAGACCCAGTACTTC	CARRDRAETQYF
TRBJ1-5	TRBV19	15	-	-	TGTGCCAGCAATCCTGGAGGGGCCGCCAATCAGCCCCAGCATTTT	CASNPGGAANQPQHF
TRBJ2-7	TRBV6-5	14	-	-	TGTGCCAGCAGTTACCCGACATCCCCCTACGAGCAGTACTTC	CASSYPTSPYEQYF
TRBJ1-2	TRBV28	13	-	few	TGTGCCAGCAGTTTGGCAAACAGGCATGGCTACACCTTC	CASSLANRHGYTF
TRBJ1-4	TRBV18	15	-	few	TGTGCCAGCTCACCACGTAGGGAGAAAGGTGAAAAACTGTTTTTT	CASSPRREKGEKLFF
TRBJ2-2	TRBV9	15	TRBD1	-	TGTGCCAGCAGCGCCCGGGACAGACAAGCCGGGGAGCTGTTTTTT	CASSARDRQAGELFF
TRBJ1-2	TRBV28	13	-	-	TGTGCCAGCAGCCCCCCGCGACAGGCCTTCAACACCTTC	CASSPPRQAFNTF
TRBJ1-2	TRBV10-3	14	TRBD1	-	TGTGCCATCAGTCGGGACAGGGGAGCCTATGGCTACACCTTC	CAISRDRGAYGYTF
TRBJ1-3	TRBV30	11	-	-	TGTGCCTCCTACTCTGGAAACACCATATATTTT	CASYSGNTIYF
TRBJ1-1	TRBV5-4	13	-	once	TGTGCCAGCAGCTCCGGGGTAAACACTGAAGCTTTCTTT	CASSSGVNTEAFF
TRBJ2-7	TRBV28	15	TRBD1	-	TGTGCCAGCAGTTCCGGGACAGGGTTTTACTACGAGCAGTACTTC	CASSSGTGFYYEQYF
TRBJ2-1	TRBV9	15	-	-	TGTGCCAGCAGCGTCGGGACTGCCTCCTACAATGAGCAGTTCTTC	CASSVGTASYNEQFF
TRBJ2-1	TRBV10-3	21	TRBD2	-	TGTGCCATCAGTGAGTCTACGACTACGAGCGGGAGGGGTTTTTCCTACAATGAGCAGTTCTTC	CAISESTTTSGRGFSYNEQFF
TRBJ1-1	TRBV30	12	-	-	TGTGCCTGGGACAGGATGAACACTGAAGCTTTCTTT	CAWDRMNTEAFF
TRBJ2-7	TRBV5-4	13	TRBD2	once	TGTGCCAGCAGCTTACGGGGGGGTGACGAGCAGTACTTC	CASSLRGGDEQYF
TRBJ1-5	TRBV30	14	-	-	TGTGCCTGGAGTAGACTGTTAGGCAATCAGCCCCAGCATTTT	CAWSRLLGNQPQHF
TRBJ2-5	TRBV7-7	13	-	-	TGTGCCAGCAGCTGGGCAAAGCAAGAGACCCAGTACTTC	CASSWAKQETQYF
TRBJ1-6	TRBV11-2	14	TRBD1	-	TGTGCCAGCAGTAGGGACAGGGCGGTTTCACCCCTCCACTTT	CASSRDRAVSPLHF
TRBJ1-5	TRBV10-2	14	-	-	TGCGCCAGCAGTGAGTGGCAGGGAAATCAGCCCCAGCATTTT	CASSEWQGNQPQHF
TRBJ1-2	TRBV4-3	16	TRBD1	-	TGCGCCAGCAGCCAAGAAGCGGTCAGGGGGCCTTTTGGCTACACCTTC	CASSQEAVRGPFGYTF
TRBJ1-1	TRBV7-9	14	-	-	TGTGCCAGCAGCCCCCTCGGGGGGAACACTGAAGCTTTCTTT	CASSPLGGNTEAFF
TRBJ1-3	TRBV15	16	-	once	TGTGCCACCAGCGGAATCCTTGGACAGTTCCGAAACACCATATATTTT	CATSGILGQFRNTIYF
TRBJ2-7	TRBV27	16	TRBD2	-	TGTGCCAGCACCCCAGGATGGGGACTAGCGGGAGTCGAGCAGTACTTC	CASTPGWGLAGVEQYF
TRBJ2-7	TRBV4-1	16	TRBD2	-	TGCGCCAGCAGCCAAGGGGTCAGCGGGAGTGTATACGAGCAGTACTTC	CASSQGVSGSVYEQYF
TRBJ2-3	TRBV6-4	15	TRBD2	few	TGTGCCAGCAGTGCTAGCGGGGGGGCCACAGATACGCAGTATTTT	CASSASGGATDTQYF
TRBJ2-6	TRBV27	15	-	-	TGTGCCAGCAGTTTATCTGGCGCAGGGGCCAACGGCCTGACTTTC	CASSLSGAGANGLTF
TRBJ2-7	TRBV18	15	TRBD1	once	TGTGCCAGCTCTCCGGACAGGATATCTTCCTACGAGCAGTACTTC	CASSPDRISSYEQYF
TRBJ2-3	TRBV9	16	TRBD1	-	TGTGCCAGCAGCTCAAAAGAGGGGGCGCATACAGATACGCAGTATTTT	CASSSKEGAHTDTQYF
TRBJ2-1	TRBV5-4	16	-	-	TGTGCCAGCAGCTTGCAGGGGGGAACCGTCTACAATGAGCAGTTCTTC	CASSLQGGTVYNEQFF
TRBJ2-5	TRBV5-5	15	TRBD2	few	TGTGCCAGCAGCTTTAGCGGGAGCCCCCAAGAGACCCAGTACTTC	CASSFSGSPQETQYF
TRBJ1-5	TRBV10-3	15	-	once	TGTGCCATCAGTGTGAGGCAGGGAGGTAATCAGCCCCAGCATTTT	CAISVRQGGNQPQHF
TRBJ1-2	TRBV28	16	-	-	TGTGCCAGCAGTTCATCCCGGACAGCCTCTTACTATGGCTACACCTTC	CASSSSRTASYYGYTF
TRBJ2-1	TRBV7-2	15	-	few	TGTGCCAGCAGCTTAGCTGGAGTGTCCTACAATGAGCAGTTCTTC	CASSLAGVSYNEQFF
TRBJ1-6	TRBV9	18	TRBD1	-	TGTGCCAGCAGCGTAGGAACCGGGACAGGGGTAAATAATTCACCCCTCCACTTT	CASSVGTGTGVNNSPLHF
TRBJ1-5	TRBV10-1	12	TRBD1	-	TGCGCCAGGGACAGGGGCTATCAGCCCCAGCATTTT	CARDRGYQPQHF
TRBJ2-3	TRBV4-3	14	-	-	TGCGCCAGCAGCCGATCAGGGAACACAGATACGCAGTATTTT	CASSRSGNTDTQYF
TRBJ2-2	TRBV2	14	-	-	TGTGCCAGTTTCTACAGGGTCGACACCGGGGAGCTGTTTTTT	CASFYRVDTGELFF
TRBJ2-7	TRBV27	15	TRBD1	-	TGTGCCGGCAGTTTTGAAGGACAGGGAATATACGAGCAGTACTTC	CAGSFEGQGIYEQYF